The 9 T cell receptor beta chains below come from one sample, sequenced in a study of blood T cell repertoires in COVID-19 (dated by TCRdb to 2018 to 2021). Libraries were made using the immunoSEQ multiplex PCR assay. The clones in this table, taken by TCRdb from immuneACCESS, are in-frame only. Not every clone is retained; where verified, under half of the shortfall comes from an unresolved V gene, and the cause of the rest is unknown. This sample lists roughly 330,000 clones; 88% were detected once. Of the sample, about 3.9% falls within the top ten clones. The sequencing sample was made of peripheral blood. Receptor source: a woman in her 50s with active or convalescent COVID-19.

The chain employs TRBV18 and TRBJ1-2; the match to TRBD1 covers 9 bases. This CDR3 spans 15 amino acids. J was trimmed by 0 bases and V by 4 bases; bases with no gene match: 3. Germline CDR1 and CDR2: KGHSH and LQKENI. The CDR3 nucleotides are TGTGCCAGCTCACTAGGGACAGGGACTAACTATGGCTACACCTTC. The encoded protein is CASSLGTGTNYGYTF.

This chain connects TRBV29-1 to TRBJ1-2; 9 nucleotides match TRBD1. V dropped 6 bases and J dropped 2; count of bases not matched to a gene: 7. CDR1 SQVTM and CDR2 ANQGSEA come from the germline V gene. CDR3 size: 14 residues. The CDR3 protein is CSVPDRGENYGYTF. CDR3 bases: TGCAGCGTACCCGACAGGGGGGAGAACTATGGCTACACCTTC.

CDR3 protein: CASSSEAGLEQYF. For the CDR3, the DNA is TGTGCCAGCTCCTCGGAGGCGGGGCTCGAGCAGTACTTC. The chain has TRBV2 and TRBJ2-7; D is perhaps TRBD2 (6 bases). The V gene lost 8 bases and the J gene lost 6 bases, with 17 bases spanning the gap. This CDR3 comprises 13 residues. Germline loops: CDR1 SNHLY, CDR2 FYNNEI. Full variable domain (remainder filled in from reference TRBV2 and TRBJ2-7): EPEVTQTPSHQVTQMGQEVILRCVPISNHLYFYWYRQILGQKVEFLVSFYNNEISEKSEIFDDQFSVERPDGSNFTLKIRSTKLEDSAMYFCASSSEAGLEQYFGPGTRLTVT.

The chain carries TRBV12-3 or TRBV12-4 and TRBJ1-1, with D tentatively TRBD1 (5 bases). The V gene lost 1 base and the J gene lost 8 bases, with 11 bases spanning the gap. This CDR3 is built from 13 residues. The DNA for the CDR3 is TGTGCCAGCAGTTTAGATTCTAGGGGCGAAGCTTTCTTT. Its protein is CASSLDSRGEAFF.

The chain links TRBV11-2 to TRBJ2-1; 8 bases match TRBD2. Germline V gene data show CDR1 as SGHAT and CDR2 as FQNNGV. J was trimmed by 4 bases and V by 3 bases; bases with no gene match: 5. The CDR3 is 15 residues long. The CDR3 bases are TGTGCCAGCAGCTTGGGGACTAGTCCTTACAATGAGCAGTTCTTC. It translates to CASSLGTSPYNEQFF.

In nucleotides, the CDR3 is TGTGCCAGCAGTCCGACAGGAAAGACGCGTGGAGAGCAGTACTTC. It specifies CASSPTGKTRGEQYF. The chain couples TRBV6-2 or TRBV6-3 to TRBJ2-7; a weak D match, TRBD1 (6 bases). The V end was cut by 5 bases, the J end by 7 bases, with 21 bases between. The germline CDR1 and CDR2 sequences are MNHEY and SVGEGT. The CDR3 extends over 15 amino acids.

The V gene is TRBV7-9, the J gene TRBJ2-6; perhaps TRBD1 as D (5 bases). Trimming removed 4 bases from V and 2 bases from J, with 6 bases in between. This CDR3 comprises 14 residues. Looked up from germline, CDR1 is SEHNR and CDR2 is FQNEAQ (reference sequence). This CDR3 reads CASSSTAGANVLTF. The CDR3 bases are TGTGCCAGCAGCTCGACAGCTGGGGCCAACGTCCTGACTTTC.

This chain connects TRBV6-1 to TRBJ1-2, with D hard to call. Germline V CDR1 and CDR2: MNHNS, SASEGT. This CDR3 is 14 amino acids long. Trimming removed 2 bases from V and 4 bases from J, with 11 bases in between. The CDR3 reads CASSEWQARYGYTF. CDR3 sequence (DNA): TGTGCCAGCAGTGAATGGCAGGCGCGCTATGGCTACACCTTC.

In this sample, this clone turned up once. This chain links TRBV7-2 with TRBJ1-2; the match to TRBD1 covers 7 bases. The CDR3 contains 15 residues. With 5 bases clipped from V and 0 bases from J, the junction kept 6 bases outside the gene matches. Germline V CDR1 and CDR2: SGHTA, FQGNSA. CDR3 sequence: CASSPYGTANYGYTF. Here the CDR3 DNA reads TGTGCCAGCAGCCCATACGGGACAGCTAACTATGGCTACACCTTC.